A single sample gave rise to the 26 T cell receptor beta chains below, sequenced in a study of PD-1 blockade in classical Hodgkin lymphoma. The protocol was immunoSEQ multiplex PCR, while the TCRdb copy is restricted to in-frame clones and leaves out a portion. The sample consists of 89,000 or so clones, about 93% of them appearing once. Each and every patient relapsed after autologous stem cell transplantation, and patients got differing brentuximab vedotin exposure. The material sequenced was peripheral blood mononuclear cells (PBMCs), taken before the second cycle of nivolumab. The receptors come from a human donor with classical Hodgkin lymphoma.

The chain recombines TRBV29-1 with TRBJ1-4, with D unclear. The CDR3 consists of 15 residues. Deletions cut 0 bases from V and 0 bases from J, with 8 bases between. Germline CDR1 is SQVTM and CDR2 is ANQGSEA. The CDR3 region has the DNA TGCAGCGTTGAAGACTCCATTGCAACTAATGAAAAACTGTTTTTT. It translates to CSVEDSIATNEKLFF.

CDR3: CASSLQVTTRRSLETQYF. CDR3 in DNA: TGCGCCAGCAGCTTGCAAGTGACGACTAGGCGTTCTCTGGAGACCCAGTACTTC. The chain employs TRBV5-1 and TRBJ2-5, with D possibly being TRBD2 (6 bases). The germline V and J ends were trimmed by 1 base and 5 bases, with 24 bases remaining between them. The germline V gene has CDR1 SGHRS and CDR2 YFSETQ. The CDR3 has 18 amino acids.

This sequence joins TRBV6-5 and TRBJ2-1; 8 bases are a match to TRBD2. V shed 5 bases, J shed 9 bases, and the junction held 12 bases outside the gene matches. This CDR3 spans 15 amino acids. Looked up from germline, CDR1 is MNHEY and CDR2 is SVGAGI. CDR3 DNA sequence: TGTGCCAGCAGTCGAAAGCGGGGTCGGGAGGGTGAGCAGTTCTTC. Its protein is CASSRKRGREGEQFF.

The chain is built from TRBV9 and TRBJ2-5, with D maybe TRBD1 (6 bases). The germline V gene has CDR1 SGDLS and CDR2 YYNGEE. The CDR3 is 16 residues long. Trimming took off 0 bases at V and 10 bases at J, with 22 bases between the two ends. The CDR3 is CASSVASGTQRGSQYF. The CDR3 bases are TGTGCCAGCAGCGTAGCCTCCGGGACACAACGAGGGAGCCAGTACTTC.

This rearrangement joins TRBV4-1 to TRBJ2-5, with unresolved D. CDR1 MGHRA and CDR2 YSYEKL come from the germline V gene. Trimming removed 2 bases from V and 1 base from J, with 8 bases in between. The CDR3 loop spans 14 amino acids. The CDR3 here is CASSQFGTQETQYF. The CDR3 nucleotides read TGCGCCAGCAGCCAATTCGGCACCCAAGAGACCCAGTACTTC.

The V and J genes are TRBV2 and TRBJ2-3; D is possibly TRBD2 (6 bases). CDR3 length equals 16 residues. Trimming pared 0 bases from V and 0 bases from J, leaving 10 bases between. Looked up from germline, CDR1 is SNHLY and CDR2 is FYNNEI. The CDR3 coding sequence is TGTGCCAGCAGTGAAGCGCTTGGGGGGAGCACAGATACGCAGTATTTT. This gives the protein CASSEALGGSTDTQYF.

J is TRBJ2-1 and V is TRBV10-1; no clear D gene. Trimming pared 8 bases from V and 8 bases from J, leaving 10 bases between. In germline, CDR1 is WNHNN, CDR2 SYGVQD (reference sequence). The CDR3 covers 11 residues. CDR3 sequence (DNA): TGCGCCAGCGGGAATTCGGATGAGCAGTTCTTC. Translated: CASGNSDEQFF.

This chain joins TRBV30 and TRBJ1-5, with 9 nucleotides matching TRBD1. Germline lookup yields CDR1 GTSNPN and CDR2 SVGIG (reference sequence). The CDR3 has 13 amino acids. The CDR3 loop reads CASTGGGNQPQHF. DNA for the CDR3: TGTGCTTCCACAGGGGGCGGCAATCAGCCCCAGCATTTT.

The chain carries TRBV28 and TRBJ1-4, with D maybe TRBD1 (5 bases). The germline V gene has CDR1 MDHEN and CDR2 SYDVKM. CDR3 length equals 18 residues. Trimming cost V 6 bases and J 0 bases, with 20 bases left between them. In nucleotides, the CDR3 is TGTGCCAGCAGACTCCTGGGGTCTGGGGGGGCAACTAATGAAAAACTGTTTTTT. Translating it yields CASRLLGSGGATNEKLFF.

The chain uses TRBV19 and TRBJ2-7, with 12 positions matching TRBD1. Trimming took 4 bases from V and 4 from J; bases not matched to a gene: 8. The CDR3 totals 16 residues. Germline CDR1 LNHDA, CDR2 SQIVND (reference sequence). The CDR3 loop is CASSTSGTGGSYEQYF. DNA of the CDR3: TGTGCCAGTAGTACCTCCGGGACAGGGGGCTCGTACGAGCAGTACTTC. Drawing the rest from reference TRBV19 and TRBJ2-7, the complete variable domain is DGGITQSPKYLFRKEGQNVTLSCEQNLNHDAMYWYRQDPGQGLRLIYYSQIVNDFQKGDIAEGYSVSREKKESFPLTVTSAQKNPTAFYLCASSTSGTGGSYEQYFGPGTRLTVT.

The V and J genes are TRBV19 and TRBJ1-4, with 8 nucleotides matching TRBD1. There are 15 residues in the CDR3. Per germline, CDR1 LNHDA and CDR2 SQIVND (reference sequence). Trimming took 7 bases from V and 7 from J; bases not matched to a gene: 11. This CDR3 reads CASNSPRTGFEKLFF. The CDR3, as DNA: TGTGCCAGTAACTCACCCCGGACAGGGTTTGAAAAACTGTTTTTT. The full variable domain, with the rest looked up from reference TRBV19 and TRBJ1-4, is DGGITQSPKYLFRKEGQNVTLSCEQNLNHDAMYWYRQDPGQGLRLIYYSQIVNDFQKGDIAEGYSVSREKKESFPLTVTSAQKNPTAFYLCASNSPRTGFEKLFFGSGTQLSVL.

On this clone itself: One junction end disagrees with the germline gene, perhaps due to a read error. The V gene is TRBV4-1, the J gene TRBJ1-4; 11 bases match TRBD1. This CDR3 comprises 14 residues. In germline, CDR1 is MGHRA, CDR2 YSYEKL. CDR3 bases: TGCGCCAGCAGCCGGACAGGGGGCCGTGAACAACTGTTTTTT. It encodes CASSRTGGREQLFF.

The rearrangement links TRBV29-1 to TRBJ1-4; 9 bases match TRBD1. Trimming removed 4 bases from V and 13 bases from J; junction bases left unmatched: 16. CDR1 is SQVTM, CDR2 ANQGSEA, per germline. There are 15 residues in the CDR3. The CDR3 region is CSVVDSGTGSIGLFF. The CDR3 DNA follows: TGCAGCGTTGTGGATTCCGGGACAGGGTCTATAGGACTGTTTTTT.

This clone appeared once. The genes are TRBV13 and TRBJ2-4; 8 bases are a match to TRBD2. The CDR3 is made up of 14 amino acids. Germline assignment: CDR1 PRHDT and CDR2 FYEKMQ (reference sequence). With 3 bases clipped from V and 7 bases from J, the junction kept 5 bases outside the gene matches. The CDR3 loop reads CASSFLAGGNIQYF. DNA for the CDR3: TGTGCCAGCAGCTTCCTAGCGGGCGGGAACATTCAGTACTTC.

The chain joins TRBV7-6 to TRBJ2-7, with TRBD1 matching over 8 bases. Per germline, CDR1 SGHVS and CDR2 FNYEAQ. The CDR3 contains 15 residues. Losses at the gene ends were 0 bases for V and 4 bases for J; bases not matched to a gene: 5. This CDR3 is CASSLAQGDKYEQYF. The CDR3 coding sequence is TGTGCCAGCAGCTTAGCACAGGGGGATAAATACGAGCAGTACTTC.

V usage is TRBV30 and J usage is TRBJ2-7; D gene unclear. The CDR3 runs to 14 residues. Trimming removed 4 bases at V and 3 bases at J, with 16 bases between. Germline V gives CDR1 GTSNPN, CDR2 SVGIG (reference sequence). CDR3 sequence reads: CAWKDVKTVYEQYF. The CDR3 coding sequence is TGTGCCTGGAAGGACGTAAAAACAGTCTACGAGCAGTACTTC.

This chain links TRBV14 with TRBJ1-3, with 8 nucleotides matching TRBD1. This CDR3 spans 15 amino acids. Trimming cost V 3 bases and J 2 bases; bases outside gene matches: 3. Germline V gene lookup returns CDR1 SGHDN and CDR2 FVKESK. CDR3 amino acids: CASSHRTGTGNTIYF. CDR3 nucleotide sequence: TGTGCCAGCAGCCACCGGACAGGGACTGGAAACACCATATATTTT. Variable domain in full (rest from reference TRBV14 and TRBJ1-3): EAGVTQFPSHSVIEKGQTVTLRCDPISGHDNLYWYRRVMGKEIKFLLHFVKESKQDESGMPNNRFLAERTGGTYSTLKVQPAELEDSGVYFCASSHRTGTGNTIYFGEGSWLTVV.

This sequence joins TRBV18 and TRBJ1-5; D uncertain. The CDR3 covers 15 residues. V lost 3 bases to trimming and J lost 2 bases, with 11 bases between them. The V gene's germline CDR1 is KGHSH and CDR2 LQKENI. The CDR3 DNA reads TGTGCCAGCTCACCGCGACCTAGAGGCAATCAGCCCCAGCATTTT. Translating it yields CASSPRPRGNQPQHF.

CDR3 in DNA: TGCAGCGTTGACGAGGGAAGGGGTGGTCCGTGGGGTACGCAGTATTTT. Protein sequence: CSVDEGRGGPWGTQYF. J is TRBJ2-3 and V is TRBV29-1; D possibly matches TRBD1 or TRBD2 (5 bases each). Trimming shortened V by 3 bases and J by 8 bases, and 24 bases separated the two germline ends. The CDR3 is made up of 16 amino acids. Germline V CDR1 and CDR2: SQVTM, ANQGSEA.

Written as DNA, the CDR3 is TGTGCCAGCAGTTACATGGGGAACACTGAAGCTTTCTTT. It translates to CASSYMGNTEAFF. The J gene is TRBJ1-1, the V gene TRBV6-6; D is uncertain. The V gene's germline CDR1 is MNHNY and CDR2 SVGAGI (reference sequence). This CDR3 is built from 13 residues. V was shortened by 2 bases and J by 1 base, with 5 bases between the two germline ends.

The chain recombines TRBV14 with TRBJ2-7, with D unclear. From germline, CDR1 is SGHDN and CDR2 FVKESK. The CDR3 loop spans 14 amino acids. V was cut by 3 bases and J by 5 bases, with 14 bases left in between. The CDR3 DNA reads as TGTGCCAGCAGCCACCGGGCAGTCGTGAACGAGCAGTACTTC. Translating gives CASSHRAVVNEQYF.

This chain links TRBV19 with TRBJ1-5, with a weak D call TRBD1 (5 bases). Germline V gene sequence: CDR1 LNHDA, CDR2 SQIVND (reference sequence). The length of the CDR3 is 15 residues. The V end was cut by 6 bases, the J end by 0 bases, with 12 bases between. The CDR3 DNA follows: TGTGCCAGTAGCCTTACAGGAGATAGCAATCAGCCCCAGCATTTT. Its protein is CASSLTGDSNQPQHF.

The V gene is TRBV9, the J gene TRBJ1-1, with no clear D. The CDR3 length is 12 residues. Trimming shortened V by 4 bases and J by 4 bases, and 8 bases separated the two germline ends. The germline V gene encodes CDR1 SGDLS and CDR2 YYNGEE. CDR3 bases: TGTGCCAGCAGCTCCGGGGTCACTGAAGCTTTCTTT. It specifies CASSSGVTEAFF.

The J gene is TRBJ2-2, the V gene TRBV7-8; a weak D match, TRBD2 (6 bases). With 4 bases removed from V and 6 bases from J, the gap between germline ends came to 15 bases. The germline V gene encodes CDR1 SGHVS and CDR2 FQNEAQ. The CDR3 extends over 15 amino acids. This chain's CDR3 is CASSWLAVFSGELFF. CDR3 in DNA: TGTGCCAGCAGCTGGTTAGCGGTTTTTTCCGGGGAGCTGTTTTTT.

CDR3 in DNA: TGTGCCAGCAGGGCGATCGATAGCAATCAGCCCCAGCATTTT. It yields the protein CASRAIDSNQPQHF. The chain has TRBV6-1 and TRBJ1-5, with D uncertain. The V gene lost 6 bases and the J gene lost 0 bases, with 9 bases spanning the gap. Germline CDR1 MNHNS, CDR2 SASEGT. This CDR3 has 14 residues.

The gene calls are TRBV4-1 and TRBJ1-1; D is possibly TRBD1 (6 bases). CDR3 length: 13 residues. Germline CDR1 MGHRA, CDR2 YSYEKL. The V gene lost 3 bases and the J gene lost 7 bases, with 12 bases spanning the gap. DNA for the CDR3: TGCGCCAGCAGCCACCTGGACAGACTTGAAGCTTTCTTT. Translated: CASSHLDRLEAFF.